The source of this TCR beta chain is a study of identical twins. Study results and caveats: Abundant cord blood beta clonotypes carried fewer insertions; memory repertoires showed none.

The CDR3 contains 16 residues. With 0 bases removed from V and 3 bases from J, the gap between germline ends came to 12 bases. CDR1 and CDR2 from the germline V gene are LNHNV and YYDKDF (reference sequence). In this sample, this clonotype turned up a few times. Its antigen is currently unknown. Template switching added a universal primer site; cDNA carried unique molecular identifiers. TCRdb used MiXCR to reprocess the 5' RACE reads, holding one entry per CDR3 protein. The top ten hold under 15% of the sample, which has some 790,000 distinct CDR3 sequences, 18% seen once. This sample also appeared in a second study, on T cells expressing NK-cell markers. That work contributes: In sorted CD3+CD56+NKG2C+, CD3+CD56+NKG2C- and CD3+CD56-NKG2C+ T cells, TCR beta repertoires were obtained. Several donors showed these clonotypes also leading the CD3+CD56-NKG2C+ fraction.

This chain links TRBV15 with TRBJ2-1, with D perhaps TRBD1 (7 bases). The receptor's source is a woman aged 18-29 years in good health. Input material: PBMCs. The CDR3 bases are TGTGCCACCAGCAGAGATGGGGGGACAGACTACAATGAGCAGTTCTTC. Translated: CATSRDGGTDYNEQFF.